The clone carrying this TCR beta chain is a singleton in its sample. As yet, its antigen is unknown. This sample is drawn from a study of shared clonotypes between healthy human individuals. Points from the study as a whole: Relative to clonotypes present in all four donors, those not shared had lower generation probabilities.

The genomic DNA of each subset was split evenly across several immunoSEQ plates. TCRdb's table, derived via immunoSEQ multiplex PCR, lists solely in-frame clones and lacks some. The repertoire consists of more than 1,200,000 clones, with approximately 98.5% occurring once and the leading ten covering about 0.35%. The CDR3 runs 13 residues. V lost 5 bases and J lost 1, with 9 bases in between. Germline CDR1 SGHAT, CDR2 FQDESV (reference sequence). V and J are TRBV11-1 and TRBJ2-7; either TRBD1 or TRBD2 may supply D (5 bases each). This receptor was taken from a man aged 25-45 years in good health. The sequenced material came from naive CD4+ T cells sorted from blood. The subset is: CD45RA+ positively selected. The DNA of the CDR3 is TGTGCCAGCAGCCGAGGGGAGTCCTACGAGCAGTACTTC. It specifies CASSRGESYEQYF.